This TCR beta chain was sequenced for a study of shared clonotypes between healthy human individuals (dated by TCRdb to 2018 to 2021). For the study in its entirety: A couple of women and three men aged 18 to 49 years were included in the cohort. For each donor, CD4 naive and CD4 memory were each given three plates, CD8 naive was given two plates, and CD8 memory was given one plate. Blood TCR repertoires of five healthy adults were deeply sequenced to estimate repertoire size and the extent of clonotype sharing between individuals. Different laboratories and diverse techniques were used to prepare libraries and sequence TCR repertoires, to increase sequencing depth and limit assay-specific biases. Leukapheresis yielded between about 0.9 and 9 billion PBMCs per donor.

Using the deep immunoSEQ assay, TCR CDR3 regions were amplified from genomic DNA by multiplex PCR. Genomic DNA extracted from each cell subset was distributed evenly over all wells of several immunoSEQ 96-well plates, and each plate served as one replicate. For sorted subsets, about 200 ng genomic DNA, equal to tens of thousands of T cell genomes, was loaded into each replicate PCR. Purified libraries were quantified with a Qubit 3.0 fluorometer, sized on a Bioanalyzer 2100, and re-quantified with the KAPA Library Quantification kit. Every immunoSEQ 96-well plate was sequenced on a dedicated single-read 150-cycle Illumina NextSeq 550 flow cell. On the authors' methods: Because the immunoSEQ output included only junctional sequences and no quality scores, the filtering could not be the same as the filtering used for full-length reads. To assign V/J genes and CDR3, sequences were annotated using PyIR, a Python wrapper for IgBLAST v1.9, with IMGT germline references. Reads with weak V/J assignments (E-value above 1e-6), missing CDR3, stop codons, out-of-frame junctions, or ambiguous translated residues were removed. V3J clonotypes were defined as sequences sharing the same inferred V gene, J gene, and CDR3 amino acid sequence. Percentage overlap between repertoires was computed as shared unique clonotypes divided by the size of the smaller repertoire. Richness of each repertoire was evaluated using RTK rarefaction, the Chao1 estimator, and Recon v2.1 estimates of unobserved clonotypes. Generation probabilities were computed with OLGA for all TCRbeta clonotypes obtained by the gDNA method from several donors. Entries here come from immuneACCESS through TCRdb and include only in-frame sequences with V and J called. Some clones fail to appear in such tables; in the studies checked, an unresolved V gene covers under half of the shortfall, and the cause of the remainder is unknown. For V, J and clone size, that table is used; D and trimming come from the DNA. The sample table records 2 million to 3 million clones; under 95% of these occur just once. The ten largest clones capture around 0.4% of the sample.

Turning to this clone: Its antigen is not yet known. Base qualities are not recorded, but no much larger clone differs from it by a single base.

What the research found in general, with its limitations: Larger estimated clonotype richness was generally found for naive subsets than for memory subsets. Because the study included only a small number of donors, the genetic and exposure-history diversity represented was limited. Sampling was restricted to blood, and TCR repertoires in tissues likely differ from the TCR repertoires found in blood. Based on pairwise subsampling, the degree of clonotype sharing among donors was expected to be affected by sequencing depth. Clonotypes shared by all four sorted-subset donors showed higher generation probabilities than non-shared clonotypes. Sharing across four donors was observed for around 5% of naive CD4, over 3% of naive CD8, 2% to 2.5% of memory CD4, and about 0.4% of memory CD8 clonotypes. Even with the large sequencing depth, rarefaction of the sorted-subset datasets indicated that sequencing was incomplete.

The donors were healthy, HIV-negative adults with no recently reported acute infections or vaccinations. All donors were Caucasian adults living in Nashville, Tennessee, USA. CD4+ T cells were enriched by magnetic negative selection; naive cells were then positively selected on CD45RA, and the negative fraction formed the memory subset. Blood was obtained by leukapheresis, after which PBMCs were separated by Ficoll-Histopaque density gradient centrifugation and cryopreserved in liquid nitrogen vapor phase. Analytical flow cytometry was used to check the purity and quantity of each magnetically sorted T cell population. Each sorted fraction had its genomic DNA isolated and then quantified by UV absorbance on a Nanodrop 2000c. Trimming costs V 0 bases and J 10 bases, and their ends lie 16 bases apart. The CDR1 and CDR2 encoded by the germline V gene (reference sequence) are SGHNT and YYREEE. The CDR3 has 15 amino acids, counting the end cysteine and phenylalanine. Of all the DNA, just the CDR3 is kept, 45 bases in frame from base 1.

The receptor chain draws on TRBV5-4 and TRBJ1-4, and perhaps TRBD1 as D gene, on 5 matching bases. The sample taken for sequencing was naive CD4+ T cells from PBMCs. Explained via the paper, the cell subset or site label denotes: CD45RA+ positively selected. The clonotype comes from a man aged 18 to 35 in good health. Some clones in this sample may be carry-over from other donors' samples. The CDR3 region reads CASSLEQGLTGKLFF. The DNA reads TGTGCCAGCAGCTTGGAGCAGGGTTTGACTGGAAAACTGTTTTTT.